This TCR beta chain comes out of a study of blood T cell repertoires in COVID-19. Across the study: Spain, Italy and the United States supplied samples that represented acute and convalescent COVID-19. T cells, B-cell-depleted T cells, or PBMCs provided the cDNA or gDNA that served as material.

The authors' processing: Reference gene primer amplification gave nucleated cell count estimates. TCRdb's table, derived via immunoSEQ multiplex PCR, lists solely in-frame clones and lacks some. That table furnishes V, J and clone size, whereas the DNA furnished D and trimming. The sample lists about 200,000 clones; approximately 86% were seen once. The V and J ends lost 6 bases and 4 bases respectively, with 15 bases between them. Germline lookup yields CDR1 SNHLY and CDR2 FYNNEI. The CDR3 is 14 amino acids. Recruited during active infection, patients (from Seattle) were subsequently followed longitudinally.

The gene calls are TRBV2 and TRBJ2-5; weak D call: TRBD2 (5 bases). What was sequenced was peripheral blood. The sequence was collected from a woman between 50 and 59 years old with COVID-19, enrolled during active disease. CDR3 in DNA: TGTGCCAGCAGGCGTATGCTAGCTTTAGAGACCCAGTACTTC. Protein product: CASRRMLALETQYF. Based on the CDR3 plus reference TRBV2 and TRBJ2-5, the full variable domain is EPEVTQTPSHQVTQMGQEVILRCVPISNHLYFYWYRQILGQKVEFLVSFYNNEISEKSEIFDDQFSVERPDGSNFTLKIRSTKLEDSAMYFCASRRMLALETQYFGPGTRLLVL.